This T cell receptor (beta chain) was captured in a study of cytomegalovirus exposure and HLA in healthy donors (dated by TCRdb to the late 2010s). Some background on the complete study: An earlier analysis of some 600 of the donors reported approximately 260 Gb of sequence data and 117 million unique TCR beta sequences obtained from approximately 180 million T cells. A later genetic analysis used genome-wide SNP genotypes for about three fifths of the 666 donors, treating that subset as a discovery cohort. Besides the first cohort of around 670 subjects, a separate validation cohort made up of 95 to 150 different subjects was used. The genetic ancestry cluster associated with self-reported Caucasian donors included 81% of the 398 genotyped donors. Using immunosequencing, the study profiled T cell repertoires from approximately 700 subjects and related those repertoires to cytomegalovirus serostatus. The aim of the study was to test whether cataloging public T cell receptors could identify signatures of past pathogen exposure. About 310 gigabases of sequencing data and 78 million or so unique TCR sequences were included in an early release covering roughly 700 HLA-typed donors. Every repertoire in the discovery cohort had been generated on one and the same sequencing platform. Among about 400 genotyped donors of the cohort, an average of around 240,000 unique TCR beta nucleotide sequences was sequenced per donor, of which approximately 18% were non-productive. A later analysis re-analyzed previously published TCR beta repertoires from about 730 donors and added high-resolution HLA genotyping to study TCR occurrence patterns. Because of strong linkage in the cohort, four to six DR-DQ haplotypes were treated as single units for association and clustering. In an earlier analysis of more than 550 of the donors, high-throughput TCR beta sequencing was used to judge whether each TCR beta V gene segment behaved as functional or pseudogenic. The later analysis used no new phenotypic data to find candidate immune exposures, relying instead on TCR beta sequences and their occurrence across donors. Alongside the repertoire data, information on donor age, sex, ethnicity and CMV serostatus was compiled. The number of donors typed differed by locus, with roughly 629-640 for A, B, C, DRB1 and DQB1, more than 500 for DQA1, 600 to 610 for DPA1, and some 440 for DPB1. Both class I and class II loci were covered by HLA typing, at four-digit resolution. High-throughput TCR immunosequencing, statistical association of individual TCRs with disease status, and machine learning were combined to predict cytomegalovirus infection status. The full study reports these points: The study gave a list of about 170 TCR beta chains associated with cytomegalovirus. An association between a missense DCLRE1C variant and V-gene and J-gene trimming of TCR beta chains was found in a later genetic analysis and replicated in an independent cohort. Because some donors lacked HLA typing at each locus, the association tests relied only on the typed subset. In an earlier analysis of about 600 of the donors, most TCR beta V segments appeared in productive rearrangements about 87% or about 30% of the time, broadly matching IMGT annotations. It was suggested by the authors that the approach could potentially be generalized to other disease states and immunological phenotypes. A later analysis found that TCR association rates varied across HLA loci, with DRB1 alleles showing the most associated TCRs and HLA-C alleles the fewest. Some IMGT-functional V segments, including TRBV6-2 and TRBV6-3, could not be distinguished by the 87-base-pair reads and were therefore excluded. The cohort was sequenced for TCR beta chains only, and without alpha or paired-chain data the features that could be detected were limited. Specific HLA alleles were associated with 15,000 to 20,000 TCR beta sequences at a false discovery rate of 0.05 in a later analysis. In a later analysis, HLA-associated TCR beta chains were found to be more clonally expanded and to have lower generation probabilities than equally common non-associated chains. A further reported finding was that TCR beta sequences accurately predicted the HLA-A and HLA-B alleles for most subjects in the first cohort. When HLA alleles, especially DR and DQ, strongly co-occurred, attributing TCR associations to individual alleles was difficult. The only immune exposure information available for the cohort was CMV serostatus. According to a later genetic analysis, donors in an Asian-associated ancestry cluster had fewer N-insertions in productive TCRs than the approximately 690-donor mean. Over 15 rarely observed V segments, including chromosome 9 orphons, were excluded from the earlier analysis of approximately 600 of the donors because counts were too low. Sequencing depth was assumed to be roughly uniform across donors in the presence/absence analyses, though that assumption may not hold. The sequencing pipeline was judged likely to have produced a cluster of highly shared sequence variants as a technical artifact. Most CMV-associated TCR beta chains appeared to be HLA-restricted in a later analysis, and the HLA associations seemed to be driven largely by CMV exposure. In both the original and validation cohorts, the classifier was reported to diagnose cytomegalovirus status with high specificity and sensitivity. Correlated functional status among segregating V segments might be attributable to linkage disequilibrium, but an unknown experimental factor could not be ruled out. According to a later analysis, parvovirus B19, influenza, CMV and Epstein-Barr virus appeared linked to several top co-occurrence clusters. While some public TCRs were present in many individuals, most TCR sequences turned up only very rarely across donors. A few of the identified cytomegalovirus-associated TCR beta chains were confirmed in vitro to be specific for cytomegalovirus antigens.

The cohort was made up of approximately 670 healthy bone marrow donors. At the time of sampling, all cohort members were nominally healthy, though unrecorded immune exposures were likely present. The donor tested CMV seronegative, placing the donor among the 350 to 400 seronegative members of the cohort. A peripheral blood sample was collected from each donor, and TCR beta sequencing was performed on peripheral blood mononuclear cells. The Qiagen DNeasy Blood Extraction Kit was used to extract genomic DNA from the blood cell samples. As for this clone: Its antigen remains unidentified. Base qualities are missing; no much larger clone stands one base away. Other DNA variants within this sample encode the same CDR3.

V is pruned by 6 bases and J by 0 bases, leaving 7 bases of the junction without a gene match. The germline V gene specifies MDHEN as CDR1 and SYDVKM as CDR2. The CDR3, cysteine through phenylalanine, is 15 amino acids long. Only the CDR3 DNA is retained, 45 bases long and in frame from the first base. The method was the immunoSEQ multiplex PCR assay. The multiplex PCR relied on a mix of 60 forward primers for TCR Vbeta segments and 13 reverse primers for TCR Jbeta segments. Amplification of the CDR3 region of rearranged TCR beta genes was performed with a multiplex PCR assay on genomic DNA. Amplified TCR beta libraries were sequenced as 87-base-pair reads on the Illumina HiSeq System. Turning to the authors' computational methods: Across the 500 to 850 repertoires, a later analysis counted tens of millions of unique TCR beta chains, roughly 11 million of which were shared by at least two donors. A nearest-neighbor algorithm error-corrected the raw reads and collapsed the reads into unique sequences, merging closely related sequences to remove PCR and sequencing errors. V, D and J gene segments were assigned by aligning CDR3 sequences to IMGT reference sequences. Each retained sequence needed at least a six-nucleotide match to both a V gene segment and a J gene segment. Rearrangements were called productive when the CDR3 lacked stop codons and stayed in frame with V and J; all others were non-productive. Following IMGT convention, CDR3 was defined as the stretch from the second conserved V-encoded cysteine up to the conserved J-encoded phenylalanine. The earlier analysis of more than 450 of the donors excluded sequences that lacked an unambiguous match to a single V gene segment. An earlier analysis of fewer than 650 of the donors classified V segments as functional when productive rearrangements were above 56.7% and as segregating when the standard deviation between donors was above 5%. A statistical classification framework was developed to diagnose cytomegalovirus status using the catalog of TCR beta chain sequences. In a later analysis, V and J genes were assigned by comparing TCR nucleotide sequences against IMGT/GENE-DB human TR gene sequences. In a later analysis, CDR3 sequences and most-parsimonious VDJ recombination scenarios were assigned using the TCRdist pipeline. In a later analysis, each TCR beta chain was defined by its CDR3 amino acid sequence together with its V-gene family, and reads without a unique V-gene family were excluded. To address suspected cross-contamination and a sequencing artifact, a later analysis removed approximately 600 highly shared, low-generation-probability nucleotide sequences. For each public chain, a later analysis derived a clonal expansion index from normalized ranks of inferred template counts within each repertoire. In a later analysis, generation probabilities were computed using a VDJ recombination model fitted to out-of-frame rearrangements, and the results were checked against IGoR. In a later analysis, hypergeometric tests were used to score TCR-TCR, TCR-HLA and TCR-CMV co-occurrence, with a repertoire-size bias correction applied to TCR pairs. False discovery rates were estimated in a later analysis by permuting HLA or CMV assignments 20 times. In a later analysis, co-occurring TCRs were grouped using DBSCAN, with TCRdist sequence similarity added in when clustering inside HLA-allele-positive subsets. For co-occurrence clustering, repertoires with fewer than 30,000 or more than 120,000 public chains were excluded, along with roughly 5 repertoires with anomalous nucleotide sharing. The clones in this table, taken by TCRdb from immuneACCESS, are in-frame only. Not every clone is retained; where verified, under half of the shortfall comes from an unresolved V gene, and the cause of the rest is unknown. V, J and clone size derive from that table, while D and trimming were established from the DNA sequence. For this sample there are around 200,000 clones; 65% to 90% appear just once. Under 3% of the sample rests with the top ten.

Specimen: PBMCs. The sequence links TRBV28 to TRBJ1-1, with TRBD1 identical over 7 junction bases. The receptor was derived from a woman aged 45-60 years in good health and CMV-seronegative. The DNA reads TGTGCCAGCAGCACCGGAGGGGGCGTGAACACTGAAGCTTTCTTT. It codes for CASSTGGGVNTEAFF.